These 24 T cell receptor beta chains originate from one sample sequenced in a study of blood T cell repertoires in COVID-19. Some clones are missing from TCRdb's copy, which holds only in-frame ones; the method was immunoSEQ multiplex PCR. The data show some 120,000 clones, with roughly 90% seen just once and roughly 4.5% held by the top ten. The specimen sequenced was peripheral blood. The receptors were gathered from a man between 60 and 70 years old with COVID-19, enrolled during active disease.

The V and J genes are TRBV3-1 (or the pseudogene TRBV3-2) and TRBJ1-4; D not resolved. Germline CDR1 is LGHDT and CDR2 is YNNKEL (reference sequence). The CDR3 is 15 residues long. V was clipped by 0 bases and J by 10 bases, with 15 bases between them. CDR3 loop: CASSQERVKEGKLFF. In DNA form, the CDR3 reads TGTGCCAGCAGCCAAGAACGTGTTAAGGAGGGAAAACTGTTTTTT.

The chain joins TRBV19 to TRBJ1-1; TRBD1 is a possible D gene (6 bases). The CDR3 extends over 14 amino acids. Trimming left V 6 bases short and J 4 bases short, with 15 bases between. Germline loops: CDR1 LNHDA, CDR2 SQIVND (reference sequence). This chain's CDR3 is CASRNRDTRTEAFF. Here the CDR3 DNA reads TGTGCCAGTAGGAACCGGGACACGCGCACTGAAGCTTTCTTT.

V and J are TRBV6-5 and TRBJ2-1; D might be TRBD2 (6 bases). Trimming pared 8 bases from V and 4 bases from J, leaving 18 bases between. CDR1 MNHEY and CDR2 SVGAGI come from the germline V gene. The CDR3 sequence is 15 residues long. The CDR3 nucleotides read TGTGCCAGCGGTCGACTAGGCGGAATATACAATGAGCAGTTCTTC. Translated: CASGRLGGIYNEQFF.

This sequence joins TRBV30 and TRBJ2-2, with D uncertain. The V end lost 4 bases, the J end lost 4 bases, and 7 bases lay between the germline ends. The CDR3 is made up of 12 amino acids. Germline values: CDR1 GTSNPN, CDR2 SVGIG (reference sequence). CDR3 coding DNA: TGTGCCTGGACCAGGTTCACCGGGGAGCTGTTTTTT. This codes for CAWTRFTGELFF.

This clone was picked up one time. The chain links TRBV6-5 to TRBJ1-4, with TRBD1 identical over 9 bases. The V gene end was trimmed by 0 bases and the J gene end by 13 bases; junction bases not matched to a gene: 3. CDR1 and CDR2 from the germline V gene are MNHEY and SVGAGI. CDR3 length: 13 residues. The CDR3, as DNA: TGTGCCAGCAGTTACTCGGACAGGGGAGGACTGTTTTTT. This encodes CASSYSDRGGLFF.

The CDR3 DNA reads as TGTGCCAGCAGCTTACGACAGGGGGCAGAGACCCAGTACTTC. Translated: CASSLRQGAETQYF. This chain joins TRBV11-3 and TRBJ2-5; TRBD1 matches at 10 bases. Germline V gives CDR1 SGHNT, CDR2 YENEEA. V lost 2 bases, J lost 4 bases, and 1 base stayed unmatched. The CDR3 spans 14 residues.

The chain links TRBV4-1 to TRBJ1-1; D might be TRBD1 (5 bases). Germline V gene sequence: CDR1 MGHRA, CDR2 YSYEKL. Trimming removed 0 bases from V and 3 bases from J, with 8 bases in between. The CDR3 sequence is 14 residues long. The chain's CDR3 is CASSQDPRDTEAFF. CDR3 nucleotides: TGCGCCAGCAGCCAAGATCCCAGGGACACTGAAGCTTTCTTT.

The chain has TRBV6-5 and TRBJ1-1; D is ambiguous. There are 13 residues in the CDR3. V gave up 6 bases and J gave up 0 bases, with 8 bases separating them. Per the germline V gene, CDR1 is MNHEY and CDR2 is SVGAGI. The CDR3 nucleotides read TGTGCCAGCAGCCCCAGTATGAACACTGAAGCTTTCTTT. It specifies CASSPSMNTEAFF.

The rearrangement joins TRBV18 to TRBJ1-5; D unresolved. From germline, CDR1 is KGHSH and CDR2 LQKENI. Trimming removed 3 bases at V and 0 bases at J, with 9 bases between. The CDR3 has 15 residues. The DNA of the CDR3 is TGTGCCAGCTCACCGACAAGCAATAGCAATCAGCCCCAGCATTTT. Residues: CASSPTSNSNQPQHF.

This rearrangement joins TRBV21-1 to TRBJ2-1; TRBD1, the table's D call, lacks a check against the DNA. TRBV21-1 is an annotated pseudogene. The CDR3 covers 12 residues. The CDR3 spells CASSKAGMGQFF. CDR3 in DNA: TGTGCCAGCAGCAAAGCGGGCATGGGGCAGTTCTTC.

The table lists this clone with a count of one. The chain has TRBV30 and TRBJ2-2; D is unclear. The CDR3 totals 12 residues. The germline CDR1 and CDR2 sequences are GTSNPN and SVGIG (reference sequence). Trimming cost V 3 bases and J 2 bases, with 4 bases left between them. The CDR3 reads CAWSTNTGELFF. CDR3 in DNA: TGTGCCTGGAGCACTAACACCGGGGAGCTGTTTTTT.

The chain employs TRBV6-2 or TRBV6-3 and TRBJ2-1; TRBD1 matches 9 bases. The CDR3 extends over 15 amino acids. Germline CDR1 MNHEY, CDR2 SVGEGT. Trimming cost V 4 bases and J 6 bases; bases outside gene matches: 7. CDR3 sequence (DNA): TGTGCCAGCAGTTCCCGCGGGACAGGGCTCAATGAGCAGTTCTTC. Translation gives CASSSRGTGLNEQFF.

DNA for the CDR3: TGCAGTGCTAGTGATAGCGGGAGACTCCAAGAGACCCAGTACTTC. This codes for CSASDSGRLQETQYF. The chain carries TRBV20-1 and TRBJ2-5, with 9 positions matching TRBD2. There are 15 residues in the CDR3. Germline CDR1 reads DFQATT; CDR2 reads SNEGSKA (reference sequence). V lost 3 bases, J lost 1 base, and 6 bases stayed unmatched.

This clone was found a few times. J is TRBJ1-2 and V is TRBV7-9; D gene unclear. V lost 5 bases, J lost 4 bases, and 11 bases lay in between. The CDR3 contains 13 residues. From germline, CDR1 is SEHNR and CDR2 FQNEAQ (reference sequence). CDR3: CASSPDWIYGYTF. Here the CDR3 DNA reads TGTGCCAGCAGCCCAGACTGGATCTATGGCTACACCTTC.

CDR3: CASSFLLAGSTGELFF. For the CDR3, the DNA is TGTGCCAGCAGTTTTCTACTAGCGGGTTCTACCGGGGAGCTGTTTTTT. The V gene is TRBV28, the J gene TRBJ2-2, with TRBD2 identical over 9 bases. V shed 3 bases and J 5 bases; nucleotides not matched to a gene: 7. There are 16 residues in the CDR3. Germline V gene lookup returns CDR1 MDHEN and CDR2 SYDVKM.

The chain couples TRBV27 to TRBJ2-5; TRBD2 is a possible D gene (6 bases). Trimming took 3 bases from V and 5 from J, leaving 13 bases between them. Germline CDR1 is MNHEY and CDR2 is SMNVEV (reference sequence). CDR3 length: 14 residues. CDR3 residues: CASSFGRGKETQYF. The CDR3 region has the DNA TGTGCCAGCAGTTTTGGTCGCGGGAAGGAGACCCAGTACTTC.

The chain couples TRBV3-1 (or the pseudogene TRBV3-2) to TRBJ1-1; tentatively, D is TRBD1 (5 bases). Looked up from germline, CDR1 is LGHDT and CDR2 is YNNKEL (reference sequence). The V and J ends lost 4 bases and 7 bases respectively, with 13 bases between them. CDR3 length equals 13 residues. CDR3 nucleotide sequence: TGTGCCAGCAGCCTCGGGGGAAGCCTTGAAGCTTTCTTT. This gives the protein CASSLGGSLEAFF.

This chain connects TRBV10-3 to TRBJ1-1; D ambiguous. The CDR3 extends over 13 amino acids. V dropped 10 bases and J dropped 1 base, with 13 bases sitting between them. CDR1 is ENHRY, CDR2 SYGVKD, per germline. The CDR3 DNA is TGTGCCACCACCCTCTCAGGGAACACTGAAGCTTTCTTT. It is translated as CATTLSGNTEAFF.

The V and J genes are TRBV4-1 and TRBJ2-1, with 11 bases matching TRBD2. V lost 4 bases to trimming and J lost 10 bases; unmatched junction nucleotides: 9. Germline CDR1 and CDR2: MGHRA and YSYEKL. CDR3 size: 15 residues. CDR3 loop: CASSRISGRVEEQFF. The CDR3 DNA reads TGCGCCAGCAGCCGCATTAGCGGGAGGGTGGAGGAGCAGTTCTTC.

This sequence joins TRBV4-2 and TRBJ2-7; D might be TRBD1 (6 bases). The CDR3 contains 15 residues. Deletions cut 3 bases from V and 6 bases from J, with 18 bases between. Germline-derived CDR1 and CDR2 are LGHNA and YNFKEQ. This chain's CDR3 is CASSQSRTARREQYF. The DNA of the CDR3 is TGTGCCAGCAGCCAGTCTCGGACAGCGAGGCGCGAGCAGTACTTC.

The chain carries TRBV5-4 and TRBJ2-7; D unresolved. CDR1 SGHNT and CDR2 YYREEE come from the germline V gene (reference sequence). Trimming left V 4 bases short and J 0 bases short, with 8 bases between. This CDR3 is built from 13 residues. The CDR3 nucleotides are TGTGCCAGCAGCGGGCAGAGCTCCTACGAGCAGTACTTC. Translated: CASSGQSSYEQYF.

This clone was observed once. The CDR3 bases are TGTGCCAGCAGGAATATAGCGGGAGAGAATGAGCAGTTCTTC. Translation gives CASRNIAGENEQFF. The chain joins TRBV6-5 to TRBJ2-1; the match to TRBD2 covers 9 bases. With 6 bases clipped from V and 7 bases from J, the junction kept 7 bases outside the gene matches. The CDR3 consists of 14 residues. The germline V gene encodes CDR1 MNHEY and CDR2 SVGAGI.

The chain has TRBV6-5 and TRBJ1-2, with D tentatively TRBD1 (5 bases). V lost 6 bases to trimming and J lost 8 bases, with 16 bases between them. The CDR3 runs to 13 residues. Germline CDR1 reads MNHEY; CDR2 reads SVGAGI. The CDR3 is CASSRGSLGGYTF. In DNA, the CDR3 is TGTGCCAGCAGCCGGGGGTCTCTTGGAGGCTACACCTTC.

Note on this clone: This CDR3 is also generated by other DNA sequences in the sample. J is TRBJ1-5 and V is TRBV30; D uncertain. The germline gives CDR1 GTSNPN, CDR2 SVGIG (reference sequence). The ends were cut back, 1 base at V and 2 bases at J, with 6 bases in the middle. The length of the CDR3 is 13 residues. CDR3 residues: CAWSGGGNQPQHF. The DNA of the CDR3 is TGTGCCTGGAGTGGTGGAGGCAATCAGCCCCAGCATTTT.